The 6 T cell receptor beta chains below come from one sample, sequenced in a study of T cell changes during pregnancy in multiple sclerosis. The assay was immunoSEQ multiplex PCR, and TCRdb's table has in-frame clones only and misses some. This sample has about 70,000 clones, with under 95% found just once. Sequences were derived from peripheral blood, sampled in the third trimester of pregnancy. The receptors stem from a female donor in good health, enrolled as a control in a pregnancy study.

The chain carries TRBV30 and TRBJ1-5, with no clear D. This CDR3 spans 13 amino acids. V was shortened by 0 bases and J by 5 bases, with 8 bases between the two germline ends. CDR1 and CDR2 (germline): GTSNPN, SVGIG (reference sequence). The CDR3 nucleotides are TGTGCCTGGAGTGTAATGGGAGATCAGCCCCAGCATTTT. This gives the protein CAWSVMGDQPQHF.

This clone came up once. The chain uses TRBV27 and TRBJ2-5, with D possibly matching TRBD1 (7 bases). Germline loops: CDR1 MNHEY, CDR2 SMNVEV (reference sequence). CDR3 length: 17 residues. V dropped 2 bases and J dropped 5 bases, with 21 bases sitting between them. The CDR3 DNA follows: TGTGCCAGCAGTTTAGGAGGGGGCCCGACTAGTATGGAGACCCAGTACTTC. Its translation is CASSLGGGPTSMETQYF.

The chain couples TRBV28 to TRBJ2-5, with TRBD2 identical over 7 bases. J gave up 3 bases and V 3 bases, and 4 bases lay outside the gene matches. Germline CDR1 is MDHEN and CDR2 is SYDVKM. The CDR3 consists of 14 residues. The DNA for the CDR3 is TGTGCCAGCAGTTTGGGGGGGGGAAAAGAGACCCAGTACTTC. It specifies CASSLGGGKETQYF. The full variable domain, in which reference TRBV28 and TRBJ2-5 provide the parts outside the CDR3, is DVKVTQSSRYLVKRTGEKVFLECVQDMDHENMFWYRQDPGLGLRLIYFSYDVKMKEKGDIPEGYSVSREKKERFSLILESASTNQTSMYLCASSLGGGKETQYFGPGTRLLVL.

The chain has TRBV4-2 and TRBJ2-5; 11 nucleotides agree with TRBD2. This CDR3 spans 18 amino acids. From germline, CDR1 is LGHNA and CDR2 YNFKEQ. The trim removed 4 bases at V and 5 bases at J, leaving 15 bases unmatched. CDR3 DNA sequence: TGTGCCAGCAGCCGGAGATACGCGACTAGCGGGGTTGGGGAGACCCAGTACTTC. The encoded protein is CASSRRYATSGVGETQYF.

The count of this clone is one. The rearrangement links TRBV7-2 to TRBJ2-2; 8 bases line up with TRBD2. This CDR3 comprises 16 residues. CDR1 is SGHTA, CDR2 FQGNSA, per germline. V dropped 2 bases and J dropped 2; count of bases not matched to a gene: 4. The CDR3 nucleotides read TGTGCCAGCAGCTTAACCGGGACTAGAAACACCGGGGAGCTGTTTTTT. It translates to CASSLTGTRNTGELFF.

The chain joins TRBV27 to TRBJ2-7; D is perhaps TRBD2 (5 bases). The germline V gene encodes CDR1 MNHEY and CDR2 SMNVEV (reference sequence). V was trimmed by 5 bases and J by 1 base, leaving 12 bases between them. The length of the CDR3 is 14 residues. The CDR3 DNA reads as TGTGCCAGCAGTGTACTAGTAGGGTCCTACGAGCAGTACTTC. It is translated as CASSVLVGSYEQYF.